The 18 T cell receptor beta chains below were found in one sample sequenced in a study of metastatic and nonmetastatic thyroid tumors. TCRdb re-clonotyped the PCR reads via MiXCR. This table holds around 65,000 clones, 13% to 15% found once. No patient had received any treatment before thyroid surgery. Sequenced sample: blood. These receptors came from a male donor with papillary thyroid cancer or a benign thyroid nodule (not recorded which). Some clones in this sample may be carry-over from other donors' samples.

This clone has at least ten counts. The chain couples TRBV7-9 to TRBJ1-2, with D hard to call. The CDR3 has 14 amino acids. Trimming shortened V by 0 bases and J by 0 bases, and 5 bases separated the two germline ends. Germline V gene sequence: CDR1 SEHNR, CDR2 FQNEAQ (reference sequence). The chain's CDR3 is CASSLAETNYGYTF. The CDR3 DNA is TGTGCCAGCAGCTTAGCTGAGACTAACTATGGCTACACCTTC.

This clone was found many times. The chain employs TRBV6-1 and TRBJ1-2, with 7 bases aligning to TRBD1. The V gene's germline CDR1 is MNHNS and CDR2 SASEGT. The CDR3 sequence is 13 residues long. V lost 7 bases and J lost 8; bases outside the gene matches: 10. CDR3 loop: CASILGGEEGYTF. The CDR3 DNA reads TGTGCCAGCATCTTAGGGGGCGAAGAGGGCTACACCTTC.

This clone was found many times. V usage is TRBV7-2 and J usage is TRBJ2-7; unclear D gene. The CDR3 has 12 amino acids. Between the trimmed V and J ends, which lost 5 bases and 0 bases, there was a span of 5 bases. CDR1 and CDR2 from the germline V gene are SGHTA and FQGNSA. The CDR3 nucleotides are TGTGCCAGCAGCCCCGGCTCCTACGAGCAGTACTTC. This translates into CASSPGSYEQYF. Combining the CDR3 with reference TRBV7-2 and TRBJ2-7 gives the whole variable domain GAGVSQSPSNKVTEKGKDVELRCDPISGHTALYWYRQSLGQGLEFLIYFQGNSAPDKSGLPSDRFSAERTGGSVSTLTIQRTQQEDSAVYLCASSPGSYEQYFGPGTRLTVT.

This clone was observed a single time. One base away lies a much larger clone, so this may be a sequencing read error. The sample contains more than one DNA sequence encoding this CDR3. V usage is TRBV7-9 and J usage is TRBJ1-1; D gene uncertain. CDR1 is SEHNR, CDR2 FQNEAQ, per germline (reference sequence). The CDR3 spans 13 residues. V was shortened by 5 bases and J by 4 bases, with 11 bases between the two germline ends. CDR3 bases: TGTGCCAGCAGCGCGGACGTGCCCACTGAAGCTTTCTTT. It encodes CASSADVPTEAFF.

This clone was seen at least ten times. The V call is TRBV9, the J call TRBJ2-7; 8 bases agree with TRBD2. Looked up from germline, CDR1 is SGDLS and CDR2 is YYNGEE. The V segment lost 3 bases and the J segment 0 bases; nucleotides outside the gene matches: 2. The CDR3 has 14 residues. CDR3 sequence reads: CASSESGSSYEQYF. In DNA, the CDR3 is TGTGCCAGCAGCGAGAGCGGGAGCTCCTACGAGCAGTACTTC. The whole variable domain, filled in from reference TRBV9 and TRBJ2-7, reads DSGVTQTPKHLITATGQRVTLRCSPRSGDLSVYWYQQSLDQGLQFLIQYYNGEERAKGNILERFSAQQFPDLHSELNLSSLELGDSALYFCASSESGSSYEQYFGPGTRLTVT.

This clone has a count of ten or more. This chain uses TRBV10-3 with TRBJ1-2; D is possibly TRBD1 (6 bases). Germline CDR1 ENHRY, CDR2 SYGVKD. The length of the CDR3 is 14 residues. Deletions cut 3 bases from V and 4 bases from J, with 12 bases between. This chain's CDR3 is CAISDSDRSYGYTF. The CDR3 nucleotides read TGTGCCATCAGTGACTCAGACAGGAGCTATGGCTACACCTTC.

There are a few counts of this clone. This sequence joins TRBV6-2 or TRBV6-3 and TRBJ2-1; D gene unclear. The CDR3 covers 14 residues. Trimming took off 5 bases at V and 3 bases at J, with 11 bases between the two ends. Germline CDR1 reads MNHEY; CDR2 reads SVGEGT. The CDR3 DNA sequence: TGTGCCAGCAGTGGCTGGAGCAACTACAATGAGCAGTTCTTC. It specifies CASSGWSNYNEQFF.

Worth noting for this clone: One end of the junction is discordant with germline, which a read error may explain. The rearrangement joins TRBV6-5 to TRBJ2-5, with D perhaps matching TRBD2 (6 bases). The V gene's germline CDR1 is MNHEY and CDR2 SVGAGI. The CDR3 runs to 14 residues. This CDR3 is CASSYWGVWETKYF. The CDR3 nucleotides are TGTGCCAGCAGTTACTGGGGGGTTTGGGAGACCAAGTACTTC.

This clone was seen ten or more times. This chain connects TRBV11-2 to TRBJ2-1; no firm D call. There are 14 residues in the CDR3. Germline CDR1 reads SGHAT; CDR2 reads FQNNGV. Trimming took 8 bases from V and 3 from J, leaving 14 bases between them. CDR3 protein: CASASVSGYNEQFF. The DNA of the CDR3 is TGTGCCAGCGCTTCAGTATCCGGCTACAATGAGCAGTTCTTC.

This clone has at least ten counts. The J gene is TRBJ2-3, the V gene TRBV12-3 or TRBV12-4, with D possibly being TRBD2 (5 bases). This CDR3 comprises 13 residues. V was shortened by 3 bases and J by 4 bases, with 8 bases between the two germline ends. The CDR3 sequence: CASSFGESDTQYF. For the CDR3, the DNA is TGTGCCAGCAGTTTCGGGGAGTCAGATACGCAGTATTTT.

This clone has ten or more counts. The rearrangement links TRBV3-1 to TRBJ2-5; D is ambiguous. Deletions cut 0 bases from V and 4 bases from J, with 6 bases between. The CDR3 has 13 residues. CDR1 is LGHDT and CDR2 is YNNKEL in the germline V gene (reference sequence). The CDR3 protein is CASSQEGLETQYF. The CDR3 coding sequence is TGTGCCAGCAGCCAAGAGGGTCTAGAGACCCAGTACTTC.

The table lists this clone with many counts. J is TRBJ2-7 and V is TRBV7-8; D not certain. The CDR3 loop spans 15 amino acids. CDR1 is SGHVS, CDR2 FQNEAQ, per germline. With 4 bases removed from V and 1 base from J, the gap between germline ends came to 14 bases. The DNA for the CDR3 is TGTGCCAGCAGCTCCCATAGGATCAGTTCCTACGAGCAGTACTTC. Protein sequence: CASSSHRISSYEQYF.

This clone was found once. The rearrangement uses TRBV3-1 and TRBJ2-7; D gene unclear. Trimming took 0 bases from V and 1 from J, leaving 10 bases between them. Germline V gene sequence: CDR1 LGHDT, CDR2 YNNKEL (reference sequence). The CDR3 has 15 residues. CDR3 in DNA: TGTGCCAGCAGCCAAGAAGGGCAGAGATCCTACGAGCAGTACTTC. The encoded protein is CASSQEGQRSYEQYF.

This clone was detected ten times or more. The CDR3 sequence is CASTGLAGGHEQFF. CDR3 sequence (DNA): TGTGCCAGCACTGGACTAGCGGGAGGACATGAGCAGTTCTTC. V usage is TRBV7-6 and J usage is TRBJ2-1; the match to TRBD2 covers 14 bases. The J segment lost 8 bases and the V segment lost 7 bases, leaving 4 bases of the junction unmatched. Looked up from germline, CDR1 is SGHVS and CDR2 is FNYEAQ. The CDR3 is 14 residues long.

As to this clone: This may come from a read error, since a much larger clone is one base off. The genes are TRBV7-3 and TRBJ2-2; either TRBD1 or TRBD2 may fit D (5 bases each). The CDR3 is 15 amino acids. Germline V CDR1 and CDR2: SGHTA, FQGTGA. The V gene lost 2 bases and the J gene lost 2 bases, with 9 bases spanning the gap. DNA of the CDR3: TGTGCCAGCAGCTTAGATGGGACCAACACCGGGGAGCTGTTTTTT. Translated, it gives CASSLDGTNTGELFF.

A note on this clone: Being one base from a much bigger clone, this may be a read error. Within the sample, other DNA sequences also encode this same CDR3. The chain has TRBV5-1 and TRBJ2-1; D gene ambiguous. The CDR3 runs 13 residues. CDR1 is SGHRS, CDR2 YFSETQ, per germline. Trimming removed 0 bases from V and 10 bases from J, with 11 bases in between. The CDR3 DNA reads as TGCGCCAGCAGCTTGGGTTTAGTAAACGAGCAGTTCTTC. This codes for CASSLGLVNEQFF.

This chain links TRBV6-2 or TRBV6-3 with TRBJ2-1, with D uncertain. This CDR3 is built from 16 residues. V was trimmed by 0 bases and J by 6 bases, leaving 15 bases between them. Germline V gene data show CDR1 as MNHEY and CDR2 as SVGEGT. The CDR3, as DNA: TGTGCCAGCAGTTACTCCCCTAGTTTAAGACGCAATGAGCAGTTCTTC. Translation gives CASSYSPSLRRNEQFF.

This clone was counted ten times or more. The rearrangement links TRBV19 to TRBJ2-1; 7 positions agree with TRBD2. The CDR3 extends over 13 amino acids. With 8 bases clipped from V and 10 bases from J, the junction kept 11 bases outside the gene matches. Germline values: CDR1 LNHDA, CDR2 SQIVND (reference sequence). The CDR3 DNA is TGTGCCAGTGCGGGCTGGGGGGGAGAGGAGCAGTTCTTC. It encodes CASAGWGGEEQFF.